This T cell receptor beta chain was sequenced during a study of blood T cells in healthy people across ages (dated by TCRdb to about 2015). About the study as a whole: In model experiments, template switching captured about one uniquely barcoded TCR beta cDNA molecule for every two T cells. Age-related changes in TCR beta repertoire diversity were measured in the study by deep sequencing normalized with unique cDNA molecular identifiers. For two donors (one aged 18 to 30 and one aged 80 or older), the study analyzed two additional independent replicas of 1 million unique cDNA reads from the same blood draw. The donors were split into four age groups: young (average 16 years), middle-aged (more than 35), aged (over 55) and long-lived (about 74).

Paper-wide results and their limitations: As age increased, observed TCR beta diversity per million T cells dropped in a roughly linear way, and a significant reduction was already evident by age about 40. Because donor CMV infection status was unknown, age-related changes in expanded clonotypes were potentially confounded. Estimates of total diversity based on one million sequenced T cells were regarded as lower bounds and as underestimates. Bulk unsorted PBMC profiling prevented conclusive comparison of naive and antigen-experienced compartments. The long-lived group showed more naive CD4+ T cells, fewer expanded clones and increased TCR diversity than the aged group, suggesting age selection. There was a strong correlation between observed TCR beta diversity and the percentage of naive T cells measured by flow cytometry.

The roughly 42 donors, aged roughly 6 to 95 years, were systemically healthy Caucasian individuals from Russia. Each donor gave roughly 11 milliliters of peripheral blood, drawn into EDTA-treated Vacutainer tubes. Ficoll-Paque density-gradient centrifugation was used to isolate PBMCs, with at least 7 million per sample. Trizol reagent was used to extract total RNA from the PBMCs, yielding at least 5 micrograms per sample. For every donor, flow cytometry on a PBMC aliquot measured the percentage of naive CD45RAhigh/CD27high T cells. This clonotype was counted only a few times. There is no known antigen for this receptor. Base quality data are lacking; no much larger clone is found one base away. Libraries came from 5' RACE. The sequencing machine was an Illumina HiSeq 2500. A second roughly 7 to 11 cycle PCR used a sample-barcoded 5' primer and a J-beta primer mix. Each TCR beta cDNA molecule received a unique molecular identifier from a template-switch 5' adaptor carrying 12 random nucleotides. Each sample yielded at least 3 million CDR3-containing paired-end reads. First-strand cDNA synthesis was performed from all RNA using the Mint cDNA synthesis kit, with priming by a TRBC-specific oligonucleotide. Following uracil-DNA glycosylase treatment, all cDNA underwent a first 18-cycle PCR with the universal primers M1SS and BC2_uni_R. Per the source publication's procedure: Normalization of each sample was performed by random selection of 1 million high-quality reads, each carrying a distinct molecular identifier. Reads sharing molecular identifiers were discarded rather than binned into consensus sequences. MiTCR, run with a Q25 quality threshold and the strictest error-elimination algorithm, handled CDR3 identification, clonotype clustering and error correction. Lower-bound total TCR beta diversity was estimated with a nonparametric unseen species model using Euler transformation. The public reads were reanalyzed by TCRdb: fastp trimming at Q25, MiXCR alignment, in-frame beta chains only. CDR3 protein sequences are deduplicated, and each keeps its most common genes and DNA. The V and J calls follow TCRdb's processing rather than the paper's. The sample includes about 560,000 distinct CDR3 sequences, with roughly a quarter observed a single time. The top ten clonotypes cover approximately 4% of the sample.

The same sample was also studied in work on T cells of mothers and their children. Per the second study: Donors were nine systemically healthy Caucasian individuals: three mothers and their six children. cDNA synthesis used all of the extracted RNA, with 1.5 ug of RNA in each 15 ul reaction. In the second PCR, the M1S primer introduced both the sample barcodes and 2-4 random nucleotides. Over 8 million TCR beta CDR3 reads were obtained for each mother, and some 3.1 million reads were obtained for each child. Thymic selection similarly shapes TCR recombination output in related and unrelated pairs, with minor effect from inherited differences. Normalized repertoire overlap in related mother-child pairs was always slightly higher than in unrelated mother-child pairs, but the difference was never significant. No persistent microchimeric T cell clones were detected, at a sensitivity of roughly 96 clones per million clonotypes. To look for features that set related mother-child pairs apart from unrelated individuals, the researchers ran deep NGS to compare the TCR beta repertoires of mothers and children. The mean age was roughly 40 +/- 4 years for the mothers and about 12 +/- 4 years for the children. After adapter ligation was performed with NEBNext reagents, the libraries were sequenced on an Illumina HiSeq 2000 with 100+100 nt paired-end reads. To prevent cross-contamination, the mother and child libraries were prepared a month apart and were sequenced in separate runs. Each donor had between about 450,000 and 2,300,000 distinct TCR beta clonotypes identified. Naive TCR beta clonotypes were estimated from low-frequency clonotypes matched to each donor's FACS-determined naive share, without sorting.

The sequence came from a boy aged 2-9 years in good health. Sequencing was carried out using blood.

This receptor carries the CDR3 CASSLGRLAGGNNEQFF. At the DNA level, the sequence is TGTGCCAGCAGCTTAGGCCGACTAGCGGGGGGAAACAATGAGCAGTTCTTC. Rearrangement joined TRBV7-6 to TRBJ2-1, and 13 bases in between align with TRBD2. Including cysteine and phenylalanine, the CDR3 has 17 amino acids. Only the CDR3 portion is preserved as DNA: 51 bases, with reading frame beginning at the first base. Reading the germline V gene gives CDR1 SGHVS and CDR2 FNYEAQ. Clipping removes 1 base from V and 5 bases from J, with 5 as the unmatched junction base count.